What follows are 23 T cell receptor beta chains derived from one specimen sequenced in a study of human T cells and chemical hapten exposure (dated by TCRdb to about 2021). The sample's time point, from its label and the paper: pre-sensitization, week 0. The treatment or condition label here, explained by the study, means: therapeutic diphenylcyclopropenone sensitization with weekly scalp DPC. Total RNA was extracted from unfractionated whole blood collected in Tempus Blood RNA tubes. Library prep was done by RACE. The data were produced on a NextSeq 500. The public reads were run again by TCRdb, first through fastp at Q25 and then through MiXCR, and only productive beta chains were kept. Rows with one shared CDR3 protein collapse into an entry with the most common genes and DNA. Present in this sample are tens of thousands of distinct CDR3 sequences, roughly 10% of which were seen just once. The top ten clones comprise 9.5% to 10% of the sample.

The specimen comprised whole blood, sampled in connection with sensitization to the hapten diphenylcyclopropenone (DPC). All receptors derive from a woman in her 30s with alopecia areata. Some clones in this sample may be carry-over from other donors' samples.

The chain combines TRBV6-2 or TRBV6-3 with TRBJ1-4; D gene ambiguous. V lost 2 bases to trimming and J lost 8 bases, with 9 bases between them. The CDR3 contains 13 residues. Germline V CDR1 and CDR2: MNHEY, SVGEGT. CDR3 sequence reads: CASSYESGEKLFF. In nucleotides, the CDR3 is TGTGCCAGCAGTTACGAATCGGGGGAAAAACTGTTTTTT.

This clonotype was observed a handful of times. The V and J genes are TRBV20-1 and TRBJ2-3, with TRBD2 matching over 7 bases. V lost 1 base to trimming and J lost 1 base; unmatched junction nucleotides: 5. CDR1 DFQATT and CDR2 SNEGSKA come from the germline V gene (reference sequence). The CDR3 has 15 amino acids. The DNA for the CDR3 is TGCAGTGCTAGAGTTGAGCGGGACCGCACAGATACGCAGTATTTT. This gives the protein CSARVERDRTDTQYF.

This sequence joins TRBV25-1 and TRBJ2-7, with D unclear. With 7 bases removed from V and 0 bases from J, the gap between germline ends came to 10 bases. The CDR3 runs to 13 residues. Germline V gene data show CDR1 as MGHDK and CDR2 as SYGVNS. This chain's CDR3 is CASKKSGSYEQYF. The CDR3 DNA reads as TGTGCCAGCAAAAAGTCGGGCTCCTACGAGCAGTACTTC.

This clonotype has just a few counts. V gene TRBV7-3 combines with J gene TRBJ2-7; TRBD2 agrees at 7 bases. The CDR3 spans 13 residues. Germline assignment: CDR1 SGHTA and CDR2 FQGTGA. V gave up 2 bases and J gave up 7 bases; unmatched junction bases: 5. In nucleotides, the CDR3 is TGTGCCAGCAGCTTAGCTATTAGCGGGGAGCAGTACTTC. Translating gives CASSLAISGEQYF.

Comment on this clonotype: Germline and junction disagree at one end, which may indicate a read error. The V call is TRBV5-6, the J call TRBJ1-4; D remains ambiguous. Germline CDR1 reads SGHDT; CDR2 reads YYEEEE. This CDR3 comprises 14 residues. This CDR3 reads CASSPGATNEKLLF. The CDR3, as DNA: TGTGCCAGCAGTCCAGGAGCAACTAATGAAAAACTGTTATTT.

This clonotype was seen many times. CDR3: CASSLGLLNQPQHF. CDR3 in DNA: TGTGCCAGCAGCCTCGGACTGCTCAATCAGCCCCAGCATTTT. This sequence joins TRBV6-2 or TRBV6-3 and TRBJ1-5; D unclear. V was trimmed by 6 bases and J by 3 bases, leaving 12 bases between them. The CDR3 consists of 14 residues. Germline V gives CDR1 MNHEY, CDR2 SVGEGT.

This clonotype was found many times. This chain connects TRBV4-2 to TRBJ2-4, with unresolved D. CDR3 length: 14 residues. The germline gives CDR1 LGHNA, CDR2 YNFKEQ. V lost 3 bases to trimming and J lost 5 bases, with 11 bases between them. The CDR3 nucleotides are TGTGCCAGCAGCCATACGTCGCTAGAAAACATTCAGTACTTC. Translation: CASSHTSLENIQYF.

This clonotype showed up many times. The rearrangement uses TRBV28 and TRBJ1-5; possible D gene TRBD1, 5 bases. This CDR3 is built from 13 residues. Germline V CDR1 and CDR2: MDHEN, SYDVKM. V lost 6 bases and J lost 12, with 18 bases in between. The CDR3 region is CASRERLQANQHF. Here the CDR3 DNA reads TGTGCCAGCAGGGAAAGGCTACAGGCTAACCAGCATTTT. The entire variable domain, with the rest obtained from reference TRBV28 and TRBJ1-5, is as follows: DVKVTQSSRYLVKRTGEKVFLECVQDMDHENMFWYRQDPGLGLRLIYFSYDVKMKEKGDIPEGYSVSREKKERFSLILESASTNQTSMYLCASRERLQANQHFGDGTRLSIL.

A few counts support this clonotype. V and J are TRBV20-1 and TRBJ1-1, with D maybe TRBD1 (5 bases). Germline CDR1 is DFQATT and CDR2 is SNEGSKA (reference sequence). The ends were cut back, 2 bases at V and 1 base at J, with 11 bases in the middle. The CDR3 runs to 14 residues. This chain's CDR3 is CSARKYRTNTEAFF. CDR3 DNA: TGCAGTGCTAGAAAATACAGGACGAACACTGAAGCTTTCTTT.

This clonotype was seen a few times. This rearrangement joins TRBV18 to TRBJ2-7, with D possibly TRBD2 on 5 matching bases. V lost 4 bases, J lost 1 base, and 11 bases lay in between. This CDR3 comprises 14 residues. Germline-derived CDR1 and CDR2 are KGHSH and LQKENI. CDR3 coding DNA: TGTGCCAGCTCACGGGAGAAAGATTCCTACGAGCAGTACTTC. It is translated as CASSREKDSYEQYF.

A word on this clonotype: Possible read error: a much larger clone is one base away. The CDR3 here is CASSFTGAGDTKYF. In DNA, the CDR3 is TGTGCCAGCAGCTTTACAGGGGCGGGAGATACGAAGTATTTT. V gene TRBV11-2 combines with J gene TRBJ2-3; D may be TRBD1 or TRBD2 (7 bases each). The germline V gene encodes CDR1 SGHAT and CDR2 FQNNGV. There are 14 residues in the CDR3.

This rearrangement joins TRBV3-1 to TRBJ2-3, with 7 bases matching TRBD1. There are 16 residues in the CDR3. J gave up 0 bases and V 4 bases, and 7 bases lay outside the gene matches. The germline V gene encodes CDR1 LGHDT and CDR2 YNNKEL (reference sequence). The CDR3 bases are TGTGCCAGCAGCCCCTTCGACAGGGTTAGCACAGATACGCAGTATTTT. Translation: CASSPFDRVSTDTQYF.

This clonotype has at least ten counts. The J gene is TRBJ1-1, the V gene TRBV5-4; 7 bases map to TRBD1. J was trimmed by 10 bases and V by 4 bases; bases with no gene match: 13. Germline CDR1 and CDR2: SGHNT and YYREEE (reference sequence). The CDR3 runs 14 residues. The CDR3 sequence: CASSKPGQSLPAFF. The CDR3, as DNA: TGTGCCAGCAGCAAACCGGGACAGTCTCTGCCAGCTTTCTTT.

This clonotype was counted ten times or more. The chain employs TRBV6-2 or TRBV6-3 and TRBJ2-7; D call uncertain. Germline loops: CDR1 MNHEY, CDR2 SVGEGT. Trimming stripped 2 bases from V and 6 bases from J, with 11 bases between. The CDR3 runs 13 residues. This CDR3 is CASSYPMEAEQYF. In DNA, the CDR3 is TGTGCCAGCAGTTACCCCATGGAAGCCGAGCAGTACTTC.

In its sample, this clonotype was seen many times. The DNA for the CDR3 is TGCAGTGCCGCCTCGAAGGGGGCAACAGATACGCAGTATTTT. Its translation is CSAASKGATDTQYF. V usage is TRBV20-1 and J usage is TRBJ2-3; TRBD1 matches 7 bases. This CDR3 is 14 amino acids long. CDR1 is DFQATT and CDR2 is SNEGSKA in the germline V gene (reference sequence). The V and J ends lost 6 bases and 3 bases, in that order; junction bases with no gene match: 9.

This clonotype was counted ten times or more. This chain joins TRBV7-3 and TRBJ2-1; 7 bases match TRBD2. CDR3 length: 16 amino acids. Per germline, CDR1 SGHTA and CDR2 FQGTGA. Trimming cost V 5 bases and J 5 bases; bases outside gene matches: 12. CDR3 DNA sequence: TGTGCCAGCAGCCCTTGGGCCCAAAGCGGGGACAATGAGCAGTTCTTC. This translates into CASSPWAQSGDNEQFF.

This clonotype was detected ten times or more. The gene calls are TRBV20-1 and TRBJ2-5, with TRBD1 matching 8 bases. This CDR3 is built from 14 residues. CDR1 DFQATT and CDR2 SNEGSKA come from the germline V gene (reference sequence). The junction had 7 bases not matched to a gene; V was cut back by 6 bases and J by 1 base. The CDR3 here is CSAEPGQGQETQYF. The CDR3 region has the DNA TGCAGTGCCGAACCTGGACAGGGCCAAGAGACCCAGTACTTC.

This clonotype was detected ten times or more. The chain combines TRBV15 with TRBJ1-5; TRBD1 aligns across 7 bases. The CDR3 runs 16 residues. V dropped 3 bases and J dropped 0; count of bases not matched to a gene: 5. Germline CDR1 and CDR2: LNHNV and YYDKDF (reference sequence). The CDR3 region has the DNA TGTGCCACCAGCAGCGCCGACAGGGTTAGCAATCAGCCCCAGCATTTT. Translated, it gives CATSSADRVSNQPQHF.

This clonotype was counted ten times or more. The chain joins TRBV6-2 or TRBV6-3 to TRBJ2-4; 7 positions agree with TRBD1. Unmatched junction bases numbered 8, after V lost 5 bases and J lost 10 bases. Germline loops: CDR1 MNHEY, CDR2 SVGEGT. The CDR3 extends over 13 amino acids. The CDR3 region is CASSLGTASIQYF. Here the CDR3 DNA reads TGTGCCAGCAGTCTTGGGACAGCTTCTATTCAGTACTTC.

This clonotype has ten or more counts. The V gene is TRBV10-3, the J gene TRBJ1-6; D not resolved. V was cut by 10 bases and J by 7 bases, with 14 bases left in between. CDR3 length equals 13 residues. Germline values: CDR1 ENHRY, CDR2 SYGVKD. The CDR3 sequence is CATSDTGNSPLHF. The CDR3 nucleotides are TGTGCCACCTCAGATACGGGCAATTCACCCCTCCACTTT.

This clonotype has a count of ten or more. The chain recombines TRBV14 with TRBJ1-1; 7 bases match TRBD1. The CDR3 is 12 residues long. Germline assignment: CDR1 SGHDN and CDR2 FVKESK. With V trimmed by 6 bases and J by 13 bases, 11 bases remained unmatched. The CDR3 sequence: CASSANTGAVFF. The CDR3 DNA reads TGTGCCAGCAGTGCAAATACAGGGGCGGTTTTCTTT.

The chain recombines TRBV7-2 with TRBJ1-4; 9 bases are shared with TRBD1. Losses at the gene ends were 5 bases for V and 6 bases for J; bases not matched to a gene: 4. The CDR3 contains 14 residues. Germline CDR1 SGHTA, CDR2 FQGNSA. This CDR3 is CASSDTGGDEKLFF. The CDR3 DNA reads TGTGCCAGCAGCGATACAGGGGGCGATGAAAAACTGTTTTTT.

As DNA, the CDR3 is TGTGCCACCAGTGCATCAGGGAGGAACACTGAAGCTTTCTTT. Encoded protein: CATSASGRNTEAFF. The genes are TRBV24-1 and TRBJ1-1, with D maybe TRBD1 (5 bases). Germline loops: CDR1 KGHDR, CDR2 SFDVKD. With 5 bases removed from V and 1 base from J, the gap between germline ends came to 10 bases. The CDR3 is 14 residues long.